The 13 T cell receptor beta chains below all came from one sample that was sequenced in a study of T cell responses to AZD1222 COVID-19 vaccine. The method was immunoSEQ multiplex PCR; TCRdb's version includes in-frame clones alone and lacks a portion of them. The sample has around 160,000 clones; roughly 90% are singletons. Sequencing was performed on peripheral blood, taken on day 0 of AZD1222 vaccination. These receptors were collected from an adult in good health.

J is TRBJ1-3 and V is TRBV28, with 11 bases matching TRBD1. Trimming at V came to 5 bases and at J to 4 bases, leaving 7 bases not matched to a gene. CDR3 size: 16 residues. CDR1 and CDR2 from the germline V gene are MDHEN and SYDVKM. The CDR3 is CASSDWTGGAGNTIYF. The CDR3 bases are TGTGCCAGCAGTGACTGGACAGGGGGCGCGGGAAACACCATATATTTT.

V is TRBV19 and J is TRBJ1-5; D is unclear. V shed 5 bases and J shed 0 bases, with 14 bases lying between them. This CDR3 has 16 residues. From germline, CDR1 is LNHDA and CDR2 SQIVND (reference sequence). CDR3 in DNA: TGTGCCAGTAGTTCCCTCGGACCTAGTAGCAATCAGCCCCAGCATTTT. Its protein product is CASSSLGPSSNQPQHF. Combining the CDR3 with reference TRBV19 and TRBJ1-5 gives the whole variable domain DGGITQSPKYLFRKEGQNVTLSCEQNLNHDAMYWYRQDPGQGLRLIYYSQIVNDFQKGDIAEGYSVSREKKESFPLTVTSAQKNPTAFYLCASSSLGPSSNQPQHFGDGTRLSIL.

The chain is built from TRBV18 and TRBJ1-1; 11 nucleotides line up with TRBD1. V gave up 1 base and J gave up 1 base; unmatched junction bases: 5. This CDR3 has 17 residues. The V gene's germline CDR1 is KGHSH and CDR2 LQKENI. CDR3 bases: TGTGCCAGCTCACCACTCACCGGGACAGGGGGGAACACTGAAGCTTTCTTT. It yields the protein CASSPLTGTGGNTEAFF.

CDR3 sequence reads: CASSPSSRRNHF. In nucleotides, the CDR3 is TGTGCCAGCAGCCCTTCGTCCCGCCGGAACCACTTT. The chain is built from TRBV28 and TRBJ1-6; D gene unclear. CDR3 length equals 12 residues. Germline V gene lookup returns CDR1 MDHEN and CDR2 SYDVKM. V was shortened by 6 bases and J by 18 bases, with 18 bases between the two germline ends.

V and J are TRBV4-1 and TRBJ2-1; perhaps TRBD1 as D (6 bases). The CDR3 totals 17 residues. V was trimmed by 4 bases and J by 2 bases, leaving 18 bases between them. From germline, CDR1 is MGHRA and CDR2 YSYEKL. Written as DNA, the CDR3 is TGCGCCAGCAGCCCAGGTCAATTGGGGGCCACCTACAATGAGCAGTTCTTC. This encodes CASSPGQLGATYNEQFF.

The V call is TRBV6-5, the J call TRBJ1-5; 7 nucleotides agree with TRBD1. This CDR3 comprises 14 residues. The germline V gene encodes CDR1 MNHEY and CDR2 SVGAGI. The V segment lost 4 bases and the J segment 5 bases; nucleotides outside the gene matches: 5. The CDR3 DNA follows: TGTGCCAGCAGTTTCGGGACAGCCGATCAGCCCCAGCATTTT. Amino acid sequence: CASSFGTADQPQHF.

The DNA for the CDR3 is TGCGCCAGCAGCCAAAGTAGCGGGAGTCTAAATGAGCAGTTCTTC. Protein product: CASSQSSGSLNEQFF. The chain uses TRBV4-1 and TRBJ2-1; 9 bases match TRBD2. This CDR3 region has 15 residues. The V segment lost 2 bases and the J segment 7 bases; nucleotides outside the gene matches: 6. Germline CDR1 is MGHRA and CDR2 is YSYEKL.

V gene TRBV7-9 combines with J gene TRBJ2-7; 7 bases are a match to TRBD1. The CDR3 consists of 14 residues. The V segment lost 4 bases and the J segment 3 bases; nucleotides outside the gene matches: 6. Germline CDR1 reads SEHNR; CDR2 reads FQNEAQ (reference sequence). The CDR3 spells CASSSKTGDYEQYF. The CDR3, as DNA: TGTGCCAGCAGCTCTAAAACAGGGGACTACGAGCAGTACTTC.

Here the CDR3 DNA reads TGTGCCAGCAGCGTTTCTCCTAGCGAAAAACTGTTTTTT. Protein product: CASSVSPSEKLFF. The rearrangement uses TRBV9 and TRBJ1-4; no clear D gene. The germline gives CDR1 SGDLS, CDR2 YYNGEE. The CDR3 covers 13 residues. Trimming left V 2 bases short and J 8 bases short, with 10 bases between. Full variable domain (remainder filled in from reference TRBV9 and TRBJ1-4): DSGVTQTPKHLITATGQRVTLRCSPRSGDLSVYWYQQSLDQGLQFLIQYYNGEERAKGNILERFSAQQFPDLHSELNLSSLELGDSALYFCASSVSPSEKLFFGSGTQLSVL.

For the CDR3, the DNA is TGTGCCACCTCTCAGGGCGCAGTGAATGAGCAGTTCTTC. Its translation: CATSQGAVNEQFF. The chain carries TRBV24-1 and TRBJ2-1; D may be TRBD1 (5 bases). The CDR3 covers 13 residues. Germline V lookup: CDR1 KGHDR, CDR2 SFDVKD. V was shortened by 9 bases and J by 7 bases, with 15 bases between the two germline ends.

The chain recombines TRBV6-6 with TRBJ1-1; D call uncertain. Germline V gene data show CDR1 as MNHNY and CDR2 as SVGAGI (reference sequence). Trimming cost V 0 bases and J 0 bases, with 5 bases left between them. The CDR3 spans 14 residues. The CDR3 bases are TGTGCCAGCAGTTACTCGGCGGTGAACACTGAAGCTTTCTTT. This translates into CASSYSAVNTEAFF.

The V gene is TRBV10-3, the J gene TRBJ1-1; D ambiguous. V was trimmed by 4 bases and J by 0 bases, leaving 15 bases between them. Per the germline V gene, CDR1 is ENHRY and CDR2 is SYGVKD. The CDR3 consists of 16 residues. CDR3 nucleotide sequence: TGTGCCATCAGTGGTCACGGGCGAGTCGTGAACACTGAAGCTTTCTTT. As protein: CAISGHGRVVNTEAFF.

The chain carries TRBV2 and TRBJ1-2; D may be TRBD1 (5 bases). Per germline, CDR1 SNHLY and CDR2 FYNNEI. The CDR3 loop spans 12 amino acids. The germline V and J ends were trimmed by 0 bases and 8 bases, with 7 bases remaining between them. The DNA of the CDR3 is TGTGCCAGCAGTGAAGCAGGGGTGGGCTACACCTTC. Translating gives CASSEAGVGYTF.